The T cell receptor (beta chain) under discussion was sequenced for a study of T-cell reconstitution after alpha-beta-depleted transplantation in children. The germline gives CDR1 MNHEY, CDR2 SVGEGT. CDR3 length equals 13 residues. V was pared by 8 bases and J by 4 bases, with 12 bases between. Unique molecular identifiers were incorporated into the prepared TCRbeta library. TCRdb used MiXCR to reprocess the PCR reads, holding one entry per CDR3 protein. Of 300,000 to 350,000 distinct CDR3 sequences in the sample, 15% to 20% were seen once. This chain links TRBV6-2 or TRBV6-3 with TRBJ2-1; D might be TRBD1 (5 bases). The clonotype comes from a male patient aged 2-10 years who had a stem cell transplant for acute lymphoblastic leukemia, so the T cells may come from the graft donor. The sequenced sample was PBMCs, mostly from graft donor cells, obtained 360 days after TCRalphabeta/CD19-depleted stem cell transplant. The chain's CDR3 is CASRMDKYNEQFF. In nucleotides, the CDR3 is TGTGCCAGCCGCATGGACAAATACAATGAGCAGTTCTTC.